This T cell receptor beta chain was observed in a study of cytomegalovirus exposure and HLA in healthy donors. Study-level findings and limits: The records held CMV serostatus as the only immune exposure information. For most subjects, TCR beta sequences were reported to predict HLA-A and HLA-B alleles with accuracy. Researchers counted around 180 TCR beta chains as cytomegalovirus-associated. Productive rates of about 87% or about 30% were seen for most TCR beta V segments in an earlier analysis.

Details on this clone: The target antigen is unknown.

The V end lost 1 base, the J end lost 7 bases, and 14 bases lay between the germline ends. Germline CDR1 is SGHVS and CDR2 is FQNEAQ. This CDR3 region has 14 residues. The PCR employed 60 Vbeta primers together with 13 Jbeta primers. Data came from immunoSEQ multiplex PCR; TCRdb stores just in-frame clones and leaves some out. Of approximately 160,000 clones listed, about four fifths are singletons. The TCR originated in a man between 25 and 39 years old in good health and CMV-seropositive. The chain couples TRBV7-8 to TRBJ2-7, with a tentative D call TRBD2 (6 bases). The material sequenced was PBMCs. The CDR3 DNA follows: TGTGCCAGCAGCTTAGTGACAGCGGGTTGGGAGCAGTACTTC. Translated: CASSLVTAGWEQYF. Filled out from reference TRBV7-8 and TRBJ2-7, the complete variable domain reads GAGVSQSPRYKVAKRGQDVALRCDPISGHVSLFWYQQALGQGPEFLTYFQNEAQLDKSGLPSDRFFAERPEGSVSTLKIQRTQQEDSAVYLCASSLVTAGWEQYFGPGTRLTVT.